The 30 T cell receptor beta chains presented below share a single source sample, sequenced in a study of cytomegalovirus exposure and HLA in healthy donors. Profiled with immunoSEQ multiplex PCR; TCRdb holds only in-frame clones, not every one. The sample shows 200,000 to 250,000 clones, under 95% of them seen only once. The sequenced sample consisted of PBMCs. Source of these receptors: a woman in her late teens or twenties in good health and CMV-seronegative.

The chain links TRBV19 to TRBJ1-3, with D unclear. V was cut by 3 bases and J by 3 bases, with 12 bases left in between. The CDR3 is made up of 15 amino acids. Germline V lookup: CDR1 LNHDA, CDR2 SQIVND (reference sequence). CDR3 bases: TGTGCCAGTAGTATGTCCGGGAATGTTGGAAACACCATATATTTT. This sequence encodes CASSMSGNVGNTIYF.

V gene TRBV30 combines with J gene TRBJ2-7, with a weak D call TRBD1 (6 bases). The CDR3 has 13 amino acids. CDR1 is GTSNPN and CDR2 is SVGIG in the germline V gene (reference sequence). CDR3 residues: CACTGKTSYEQYF. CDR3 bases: TGTGCTTGTACAGGGAAAACCTCCTACGAGCAGTACTTC.

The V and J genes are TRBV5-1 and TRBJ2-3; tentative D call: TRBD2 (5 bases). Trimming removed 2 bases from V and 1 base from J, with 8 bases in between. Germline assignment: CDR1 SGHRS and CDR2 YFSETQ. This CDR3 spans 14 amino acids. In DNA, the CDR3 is TGCGCCAGCAGCTTTGACGGGGGCACAGATACGCAGTATTTT. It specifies CASSFDGGTDTQYF.

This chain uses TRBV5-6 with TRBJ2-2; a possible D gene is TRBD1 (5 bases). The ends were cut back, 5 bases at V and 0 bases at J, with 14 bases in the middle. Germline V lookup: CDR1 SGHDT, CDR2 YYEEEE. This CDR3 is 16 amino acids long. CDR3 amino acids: CASRKDRTSNTGELFF. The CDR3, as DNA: TGTGCCAGCAGAAAGGACCGGACATCGAACACCGGGGAGCTGTTTTTT.

CDR3 in DNA: TGTGCCAGCAGTCCACTGACAGGGCTAGCCAAAAACATTCAGTACTTC. It translates to CASSPLTGLAKNIQYF. The rearrangement links TRBV2 to TRBJ2-4, with 7 bases identical to TRBD1. This CDR3 is 16 amino acids long. Per the germline V gene, CDR1 is SNHLY and CDR2 is FYNNEI. With 5 bases clipped from V and 0 bases from J, the junction kept 7 bases outside the gene matches.

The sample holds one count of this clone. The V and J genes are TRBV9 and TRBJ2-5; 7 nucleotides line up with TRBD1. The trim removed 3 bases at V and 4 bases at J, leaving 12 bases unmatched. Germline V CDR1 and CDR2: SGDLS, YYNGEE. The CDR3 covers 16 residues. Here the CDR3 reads CASSGQEQGFTETQYF. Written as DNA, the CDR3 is TGTGCCAGCAGCGGGCAGGAACAGGGGTTTACAGAGACCCAGTACTTC.

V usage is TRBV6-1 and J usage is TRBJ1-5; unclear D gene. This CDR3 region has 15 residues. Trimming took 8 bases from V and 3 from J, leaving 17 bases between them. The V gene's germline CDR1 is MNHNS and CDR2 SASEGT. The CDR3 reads CASVPAQPLNQPQHF. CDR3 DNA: TGTGCCAGCGTCCCTGCACAGCCACTCAATCAGCCCCAGCATTTT.

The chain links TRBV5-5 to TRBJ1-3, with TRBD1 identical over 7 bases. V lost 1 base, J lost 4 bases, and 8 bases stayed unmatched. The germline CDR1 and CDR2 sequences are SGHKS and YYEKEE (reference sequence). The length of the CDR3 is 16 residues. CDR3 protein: CASSLTRQGVGNTIYF. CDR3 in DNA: TGTGCCAGCAGCTTGACACGACAGGGCGTCGGAAACACCATATATTTT.

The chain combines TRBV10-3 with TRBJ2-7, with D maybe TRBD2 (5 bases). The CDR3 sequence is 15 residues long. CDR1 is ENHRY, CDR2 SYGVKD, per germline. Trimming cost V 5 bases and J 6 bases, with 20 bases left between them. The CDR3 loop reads CAISPSSGIKVEQYF. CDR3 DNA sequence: TGTGCCATCAGTCCTAGCTCGGGGATTAAGGTCGAGCAGTACTTC.

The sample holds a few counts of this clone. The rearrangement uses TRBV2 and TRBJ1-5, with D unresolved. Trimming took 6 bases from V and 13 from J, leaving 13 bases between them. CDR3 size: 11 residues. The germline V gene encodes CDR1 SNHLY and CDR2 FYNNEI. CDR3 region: CASRVESRQHF. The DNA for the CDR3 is TGTGCCAGCAGGGTCGAATCGAGACAGCATTTT.

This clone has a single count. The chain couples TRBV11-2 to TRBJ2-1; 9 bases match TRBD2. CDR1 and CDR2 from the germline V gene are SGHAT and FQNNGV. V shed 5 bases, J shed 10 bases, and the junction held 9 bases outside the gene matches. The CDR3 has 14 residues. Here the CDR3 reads CASSLGTSQSEQFF. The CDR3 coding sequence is TGTGCCAGCAGCCTAGGGACTAGCCAGTCAGAGCAGTTCTTC.

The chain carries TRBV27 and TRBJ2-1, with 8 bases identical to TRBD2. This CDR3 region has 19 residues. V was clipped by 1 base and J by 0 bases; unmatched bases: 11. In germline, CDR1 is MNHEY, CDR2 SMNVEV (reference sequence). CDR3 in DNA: TGTGCCAGCAGTTTATGGGCTTTTAGCGGGACGGCCTCCTACAATGAGCAGTTCTTC. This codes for CASSLWAFSGTASYNEQFF.

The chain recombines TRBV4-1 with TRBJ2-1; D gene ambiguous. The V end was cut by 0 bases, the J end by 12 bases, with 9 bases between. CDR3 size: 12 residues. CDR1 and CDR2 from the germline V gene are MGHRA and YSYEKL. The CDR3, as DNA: TGCGCCAGCAGCCAAGATGGCCAATTGCAGTTCTTC. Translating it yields CASSQDGQLQFF.

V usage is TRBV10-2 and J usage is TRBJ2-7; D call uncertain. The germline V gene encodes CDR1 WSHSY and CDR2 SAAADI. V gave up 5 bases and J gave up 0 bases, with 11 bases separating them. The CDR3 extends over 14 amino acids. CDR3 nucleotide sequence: TGCGCCAGCAGTAAGGCTGGGCCCTCCTACGAGCAGTACTTC. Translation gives CASSKAGPSYEQYF.

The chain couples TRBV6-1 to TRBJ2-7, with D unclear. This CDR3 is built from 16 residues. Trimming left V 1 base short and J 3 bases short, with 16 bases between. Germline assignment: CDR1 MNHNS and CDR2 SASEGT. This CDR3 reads CASSEVVTTYHYEQYF. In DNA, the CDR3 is TGTGCCAGCAGTGAAGTCGTCACTACGTACCACTACGAGCAGTACTTC.

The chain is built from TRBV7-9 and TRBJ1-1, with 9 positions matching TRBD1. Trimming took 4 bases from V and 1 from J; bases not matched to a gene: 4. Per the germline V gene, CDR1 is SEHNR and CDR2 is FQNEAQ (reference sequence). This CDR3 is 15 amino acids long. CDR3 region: CASSSGQGSNTEAFF. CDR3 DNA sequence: TGTGCCAGCAGCTCGGGACAGGGATCGAACACTGAAGCTTTCTTT.

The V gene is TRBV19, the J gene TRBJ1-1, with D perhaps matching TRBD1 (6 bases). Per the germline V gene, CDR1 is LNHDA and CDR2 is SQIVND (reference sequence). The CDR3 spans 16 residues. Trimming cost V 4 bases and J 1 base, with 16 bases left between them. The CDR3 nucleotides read TGTGCCAGTAGTACCATACCGGGACAAAAGAACACTGAAGCTTTCTTT. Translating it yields CASSTIPGQKNTEAFF. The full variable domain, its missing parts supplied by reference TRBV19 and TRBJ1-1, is DGGITQSPKYLFRKEGQNVTLSCEQNLNHDAMYWYRQDPGQGLRLIYYSQIVNDFQKGDIAEGYSVSREKKESFPLTVTSAQKNPTAFYLCASSTIPGQKNTEAFFGQGTRLTVV.

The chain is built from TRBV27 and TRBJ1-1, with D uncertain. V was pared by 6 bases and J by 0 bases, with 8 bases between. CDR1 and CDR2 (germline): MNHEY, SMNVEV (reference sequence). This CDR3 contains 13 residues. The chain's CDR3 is CASRLLLNTEAFF. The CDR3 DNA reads TGTGCCAGCAGACTCCTATTGAACACTGAAGCTTTCTTT.

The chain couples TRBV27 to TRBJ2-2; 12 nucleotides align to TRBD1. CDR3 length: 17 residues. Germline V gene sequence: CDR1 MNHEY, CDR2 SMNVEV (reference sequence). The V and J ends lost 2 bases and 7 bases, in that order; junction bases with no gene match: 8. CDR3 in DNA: TGTGCCAGCAGTTTAAAGGGACAGGGGGCGCGAGGCGGGGAGCTGTTTTTT. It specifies CASSLKGQGARGGELFF.

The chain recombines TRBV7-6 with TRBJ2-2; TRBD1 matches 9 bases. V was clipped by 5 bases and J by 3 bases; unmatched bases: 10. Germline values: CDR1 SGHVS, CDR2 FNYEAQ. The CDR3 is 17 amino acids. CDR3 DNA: TGTGCCAGCAGCCCAAGACAGGGGGAGAGGGACACCGGGGAGCTGTTTTTT. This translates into CASSPRQGERDTGELFF.

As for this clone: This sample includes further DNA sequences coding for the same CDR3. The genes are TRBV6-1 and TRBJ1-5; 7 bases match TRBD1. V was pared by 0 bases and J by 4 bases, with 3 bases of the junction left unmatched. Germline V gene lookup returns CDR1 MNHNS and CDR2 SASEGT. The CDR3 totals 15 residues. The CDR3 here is CASSEAGQQNQPQHF. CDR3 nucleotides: TGTGCCAGCAGTGAAGCGGGACAGCAAAATCAGCCCCAGCATTTT.

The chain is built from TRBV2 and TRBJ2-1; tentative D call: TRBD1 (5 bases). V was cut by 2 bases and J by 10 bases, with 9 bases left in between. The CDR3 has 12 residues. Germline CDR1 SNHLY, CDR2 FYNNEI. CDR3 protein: CASSEQGVEQFF. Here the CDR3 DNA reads TGTGCCAGCAGTGAACAGGGCGTGGAGCAGTTCTTC.

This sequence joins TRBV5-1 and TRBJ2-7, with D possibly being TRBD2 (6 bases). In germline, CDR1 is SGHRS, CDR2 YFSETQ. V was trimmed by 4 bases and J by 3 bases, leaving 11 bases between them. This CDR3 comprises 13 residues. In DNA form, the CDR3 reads TGCGCCAGCAGCGGGGGACTCTACTACGAGCAGTACTTC. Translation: CASSGGLYYEQYF.

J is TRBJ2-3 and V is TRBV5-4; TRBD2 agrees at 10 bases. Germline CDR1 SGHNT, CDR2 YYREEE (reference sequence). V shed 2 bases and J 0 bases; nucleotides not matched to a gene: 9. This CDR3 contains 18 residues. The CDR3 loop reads CASSLGVAGGPSTDTQYF. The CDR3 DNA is TGTGCCAGCAGCTTAGGGGTAGCGGGAGGCCCTAGCACAGATACGCAGTATTTT. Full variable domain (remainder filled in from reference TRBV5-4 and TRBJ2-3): ETGVTQSPTHLIKTRGQQVTLRCSSQSGHNTVSWYQQALGQGPQFIFQYYREEENGRGNFPPRFSGLQFPNYSSELNVNALELDDSALYLCASSLGVAGGPSTDTQYFGPGTRLTVL.

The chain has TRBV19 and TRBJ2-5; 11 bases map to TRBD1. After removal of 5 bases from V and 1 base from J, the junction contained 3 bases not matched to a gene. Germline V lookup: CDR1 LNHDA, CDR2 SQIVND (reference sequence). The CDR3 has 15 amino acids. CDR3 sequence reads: CASSGDRGGQETQYF. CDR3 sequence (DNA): TGTGCCAGTAGTGGGGACAGGGGGGGCCAAGAGACCCAGTACTTC.

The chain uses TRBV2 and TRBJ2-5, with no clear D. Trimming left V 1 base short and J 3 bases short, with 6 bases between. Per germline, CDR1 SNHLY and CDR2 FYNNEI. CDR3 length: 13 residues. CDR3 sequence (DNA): TGTGCCAGCAGTGAAGGCAGAAAAGAGACCCAGTACTTC. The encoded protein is CASSEGRKETQYF.

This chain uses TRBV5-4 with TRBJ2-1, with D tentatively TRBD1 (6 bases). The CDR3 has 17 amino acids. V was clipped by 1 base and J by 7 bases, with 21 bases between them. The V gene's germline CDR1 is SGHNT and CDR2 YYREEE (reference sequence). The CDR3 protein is CASSLPIWNRDENEQFF. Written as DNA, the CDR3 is TGTGCCAGCAGCTTGCCTATCTGGAACAGGGACGAAAATGAGCAGTTCTTC.

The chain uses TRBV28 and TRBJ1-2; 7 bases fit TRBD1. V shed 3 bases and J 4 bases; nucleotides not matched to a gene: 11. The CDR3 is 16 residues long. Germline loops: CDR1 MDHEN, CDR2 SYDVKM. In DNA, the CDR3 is TGTGCCAGCAGTTTTCGGGACAGAGGGAAGGGCTATGGCTACACCTTC. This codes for CASSFRDRGKGYGYTF.

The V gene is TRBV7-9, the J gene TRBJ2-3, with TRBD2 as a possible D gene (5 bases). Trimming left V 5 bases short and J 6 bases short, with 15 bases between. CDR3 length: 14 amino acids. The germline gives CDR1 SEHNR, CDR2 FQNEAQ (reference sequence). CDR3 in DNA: TGTGCCAGCAGCACCTCCGGGATCAGGGATACGCAGTATTTT. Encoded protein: CASSTSGIRDTQYF.

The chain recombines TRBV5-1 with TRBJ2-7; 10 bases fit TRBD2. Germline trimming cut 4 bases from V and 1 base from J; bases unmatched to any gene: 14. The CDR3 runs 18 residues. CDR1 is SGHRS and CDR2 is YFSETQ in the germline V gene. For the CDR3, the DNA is TGCGCCAGCAGCCGAGTTATCTACCGGACTAGCGGATCCTACGAGCAGTACTTC. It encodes CASSRVIYRTSGSYEQYF. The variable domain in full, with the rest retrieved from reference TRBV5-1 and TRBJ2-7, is KAGVTQTPRYLIKTRGQQVTLSCSPISGHRSVSWYQQTPGQGLQFLFEYFSETQRNKGNFPGRFSGRQFSNSRSEMNVSTLELGDSALYLCASSRVIYRTSGSYEQYFGPGTRLTVT.